This TCR beta chain appears in the sequencing data of a study of blood T cell repertoires in COVID-19. Across the whole study: Sample material is recorded as cDNA or gDNA derived from T cells, B-cell-depleted T cells, or PBMCs.

The repertoire was sequenced with immunoSEQ multiplex PCR; TCRdb's copy has only in-frame clones and lacks some. The table shows 200,000 to 300,000 clones, with about four fifths occurring only once. This CDR3 has 14 amino acids. Germline V gene data show CDR1 as LNHDA and CDR2 as SQIVND (reference sequence). The V gene end was trimmed by 10 bases and the J gene end by 3 bases; junction bases not matched to a gene: 7. Participant age was about 18 to 100 years, and participants resided in roughly 25 US areas. Participants classified as exposed had met a COVID-19 case within 2 weeks before study entry.

The TCR originated in a middle-aged woman who had been exposed to COVID-19. V usage is TRBV19 and J usage is TRBJ1-3; TRBD1 matches 9 bases. Sequencing was performed on PBMCs or T cells enriched from blood (not recorded which). CDR3 DNA sequence: TGTGCCACCAAGGACAGGGGACGTGGAAACACCATATATTTT. As protein: CATKDRGRGNTIYF.